This T cell receptor beta chain was documented in a study of OX40 agonist ivuxolimab in advanced cancers. Study overall: Patients were approximately 80% male with ages roughly 20 to 85, mean about 54. Overall study findings and caveats: Clonal expansion was among the lowest in partial responders at 0.1-3.0 mg/kg, especially CD8+.

With regard to this clone: Its target is not known.

The repertoire was sequenced with immunoSEQ multiplex PCR; TCRdb's copy has only in-frame clones and lacks some. This sample has some 41,000 clones; approximately 84% occur once, and the top ten carry around 17%. CDR1 is SGHAT, CDR2 FQNNGV, per germline. V lost 3 bases and J lost 1; bases outside the gene matches: 11. The CDR3 spans 17 residues. The TCR comes from an adult with an advanced solid tumor such as melanoma, head and neck, liver or kidney cancer. The gene calls are TRBV11-2 and TRBJ1-1, with 7 bases aligning to TRBD1. The source was CD4+ or CD8+ T cells sorted from blood, collected in a trial of the OX40 agonist ivuxolimab. The CDR3 DNA is TGTGCCAGCAGCTTTAAAACGCTGGGACAGACGAACACTGAAGCTTTCTTT. Amino acid sequence: CASSFKTLGQTNTEAFF. Variable domain in full (rest from reference TRBV11-2 and TRBJ1-1): EAGVAQSPRYKIIEKRQSVAFWCNPISGHATLYWYQQILGQGPKLLIQFQNNGVVDDSQLPKDRFSAERLKGVDSTLKIQPAKLEDSAVYLCASSFKTLGQTNTEAFFGQGTRLTVV.